These 19 T cell receptor beta chains were sequenced from one sample in a study of response to subunit inactivated influenza vaccine. TCRdb reanalysed the RT-PCR reads using MiXCR and keeps one entry per CDR3 protein. The sample has about 800,000 distinct CDR3 sequences; 21% are singletons. The specimen comprised PBMCs from blood, sampled roughly 5 days after vaccination. The receptor source for this set is a middle-aged man who received an inactivated influenza vaccine.

This clonotype has just a few counts. This chain links TRBV6-5 with TRBJ2-3, with TRBD2 identical over 10 bases. The CDR3 has 17 amino acids. Germline values: CDR1 MNHEY, CDR2 SVGAGI. Unmatched junction bases numbered 7, after V lost 4 bases and J lost 0 bases. CDR3 loop: CASSSWTSGSSTDTQYF. CDR3 DNA sequence: TGTGCCAGCAGTTCCTGGACTAGCGGATCTAGCACAGATACGCAGTATTTT.

The chain joins TRBV27 to TRBJ2-7; maybe TRBD2 (6 bases). CDR3 length: 17 amino acids. Germline assignment: CDR1 MNHEY and CDR2 SMNVEV (reference sequence). V was cut by 5 bases and J by 2 bases, with 22 bases left in between. CDR3 coding DNA: TGTGCCAGCAGTCCTGCCACCCATAGCGGTATCCCCTACGAGCAGTACTTC. This gives the protein CASSPATHSGIPYEQYF.

The chain combines TRBV7-8 with TRBJ2-7; D is ambiguous. The CDR3 is 13 amino acids. V was shortened by 5 bases and J by 7 bases, with 15 bases between the two germline ends. Germline V lookup: CDR1 SGHVS, CDR2 FQNEAQ. Written as DNA, the CDR3 is TGTGCCAGCAGCCAACCTCTTGGGCGGGAGCAGTACTTC. Translated, it gives CASSQPLGREQYF.

V gene TRBV9 combines with J gene TRBJ2-1; 8 bases align to TRBD2. Germline V lookup: CDR1 SGDLS, CDR2 YYNGEE. Germline trimming cut 4 bases from V and 0 bases from J; bases unmatched to any gene: 6. The CDR3 has 16 amino acids. Here the CDR3 reads CASSPVAGSSYNEQFF. The CDR3 region has the DNA TGTGCCAGCAGCCCAGTAGCGGGAAGCTCCTACAATGAGCAGTTCTTC.

This chain links TRBV7-9 with TRBJ2-7; D is ambiguous. Germline assignment: CDR1 SEHNR and CDR2 FQNEAQ (reference sequence). CDR3 size: 16 residues. V gave up 2 bases and J gave up 2 bases, with 16 bases separating them. The CDR3 DNA sequence: TGTGCCAGCAGCTTACTGGCTTGGGCCAGTCCCTACGAGCAGTACTTC. This codes for CASSLLAWASPYEQYF.

J is TRBJ2-7 and V is TRBV7-2; D ambiguous. Trimming cost V 1 base and J 2 bases, with 12 bases left between them. The CDR3 sequence is 15 residues long. The V gene's germline CDR1 is SGHTA and CDR2 FQGNSA. CDR3 amino acids: CASSLGWAVTYEQYF. CDR3 nucleotide sequence: TGTGCCAGCAGCTTAGGGTGGGCAGTTACCTACGAGCAGTACTTC.

This clonotype was picked up a small number of times. V and J are TRBV11-2 and TRBJ2-1; D remains ambiguous. Germline V gene data show CDR1 as SGHAT and CDR2 as FQNNGV. The CDR3 runs 14 residues. V gave up 0 bases and J gave up 5 bases, with 8 bases separating them. Written as DNA, the CDR3 is TGTGCCAGCAGCTTAGAAGCTCTGGACAATGAGCAGTTCTTC. This gives the protein CASSLEALDNEQFF.

V and J are TRBV10-3 and TRBJ2-3; TRBD2 aligns across 10 bases. J was trimmed by 4 bases and V by 4 bases; bases with no gene match: 8. The CDR3 consists of 16 residues. Per germline, CDR1 ENHRY and CDR2 SYGVKD. Written as DNA, the CDR3 is TGTGCCATCAGTGGGAGGAGAACTAGCGGGGCAGATACGCAGTATTTT. Translation: CAISGRRTSGADTQYF.

The rearrangement links TRBV6-1 to TRBJ1-5, with D perhaps matching TRBD1 (6 bases). The length of the CDR3 is 15 residues. Germline V gene data show CDR1 as MNHNS and CDR2 as SASEGT. Deletions cut 8 bases from V and 2 bases from J, with 16 bases between. The CDR3 loop reads CASRAGGIGNQPQHF. For the CDR3, the DNA is TGTGCCAGCCGGGCGGGGGGCATTGGCAATCAGCCCCAGCATTTT.

This chain links TRBV18 with TRBJ2-1, with D maybe TRBD2 (6 bases). The length of the CDR3 is 14 residues. Germline assignment: CDR1 KGHSH and CDR2 LQKENI. Trimming cost V 3 bases and J 8 bases, with 14 bases left between them. As DNA, the CDR3 is TGTGCCAGCTCACCGCCCGCGACTAGGTATGAGCAGTTCTTC. Translation gives CASSPPATRYEQFF.

The rearrangement uses TRBV11-2 and TRBJ2-1, with D possibly TRBD2 on 5 matching bases. V was cut by 0 bases and J by 5 bases, with 17 bases left in between. The CDR3 has 17 amino acids. The V gene's germline CDR1 is SGHAT and CDR2 FQNNGV. As DNA, the CDR3 is TGTGCCAGCAGCTTAGATGGCTTCCTCCGGGATAACAATGAGCAGTTCTTC. This codes for CASSLDGFLRDNNEQFF.

This clonotype turned up a few times. The chain links TRBV6-6 to TRBJ2-1; no firm D call. Trimming left V 2 bases short and J 7 bases short, with 3 bases between. Germline V gives CDR1 MNHNY, CDR2 SVGAGI (reference sequence). CDR3 length: 11 amino acids. This CDR3 is CASSYENEQFF. CDR3 coding DNA: TGTGCCAGCAGTTACGAGAATGAGCAGTTCTTC.

This clonotype was counted only a few times. The chain combines TRBV6-2 or TRBV6-3 with TRBJ2-7; tentative D call: TRBD2 (5 bases). The CDR3 consists of 13 residues. Between the trimmed V and J ends, which lost 5 bases and 1 base, there was a span of 9 bases. Germline loops: CDR1 MNHEY, CDR2 SVGEGT. The CDR3 region has the DNA TGTGCCAGCAGTGGTTGGACTTCCTACGAGCAGTACTTC. It codes for CASSGWTSYEQYF.

This chain connects TRBV20-1 to TRBJ2-2, with 10 positions matching TRBD2. The CDR3 is 20 amino acids. CDR1 DFQATT and CDR2 SNEGSKA come from the germline V gene (reference sequence). Losses at the gene ends were 0 bases for V and 0 bases for J; bases not matched to a gene: 13. The CDR3 nucleotides are TGCAGTGCTAGAGATCCGCTGTCTAGCGGGGGTTACCCGAACACCGGGGAGCTGTTTTTT. Residues: CSARDPLSSGGYPNTGELFF.

This chain links TRBV5-6 with TRBJ2-1; 8 bases are shared with TRBD2. Germline lookup yields CDR1 SGHDT and CDR2 YYEEEE. Trimming removed 0 bases from V and 0 bases from J; junction bases left unmatched: 5. The CDR3 length is 17 residues. CDR3: CASSLAVAGNSYNEQFF. Written as DNA, the CDR3 is TGTGCCAGCAGCTTGGCAGTAGCGGGAAACTCCTACAATGAGCAGTTCTTC.

This clonotype was detected a few times. The chain links TRBV29-1 to TRBJ1-1; D not resolved. CDR1 is SQVTM and CDR2 is ANQGSEA in the germline V gene. The CDR3 spans 13 residues. Trimming took off 5 bases at V and 1 base at J, with 11 bases between the two ends. The CDR3 nucleotides are TGCAGCGTTTTAGCGGGATGGAACACTGAAGCTTTCTTT. It encodes CSVLAGWNTEAFF.

The rearrangement links TRBV27 to TRBJ2-5, with TRBD2 matching 9 bases. Trimming removed 1 base from V and 5 bases from J; junction bases left unmatched: 8. The germline CDR1 and CDR2 sequences are MNHEY and SMNVEV (reference sequence). The CDR3 contains 16 residues. CDR3: CASSLFGGGAYETQYF. Written as DNA, the CDR3 is TGTGCCAGCAGTTTATTCGGCGGGGGGGCCTATGAGACCCAGTACTTC.

This clonotype occurred a few times. V and J are TRBV20-1 and TRBJ2-7; D gene unclear. The CDR3 has 15 residues. Trimming cost V 0 bases and J 0 bases, with 12 bases left between them. Germline V gives CDR1 DFQATT, CDR2 SNEGSKA (reference sequence). CDR3 amino acids: CSARDPDKHSYEQYF. CDR3 DNA: TGCAGTGCTAGAGATCCCGACAAACACTCCTACGAGCAGTACTTC.

The CDR3 nucleotides are TGTGCCAGCAGCAGATGCAACCCCAGCTCCTACAATGAGCAGTTCTTC. This sequence encodes CASSRCNPSSYNEQFF. V usage is TRBV21-1 and J usage is TRBJ2-1. TRBV21-1 is a recognized pseudogene. This CDR3 spans 16 amino acids.